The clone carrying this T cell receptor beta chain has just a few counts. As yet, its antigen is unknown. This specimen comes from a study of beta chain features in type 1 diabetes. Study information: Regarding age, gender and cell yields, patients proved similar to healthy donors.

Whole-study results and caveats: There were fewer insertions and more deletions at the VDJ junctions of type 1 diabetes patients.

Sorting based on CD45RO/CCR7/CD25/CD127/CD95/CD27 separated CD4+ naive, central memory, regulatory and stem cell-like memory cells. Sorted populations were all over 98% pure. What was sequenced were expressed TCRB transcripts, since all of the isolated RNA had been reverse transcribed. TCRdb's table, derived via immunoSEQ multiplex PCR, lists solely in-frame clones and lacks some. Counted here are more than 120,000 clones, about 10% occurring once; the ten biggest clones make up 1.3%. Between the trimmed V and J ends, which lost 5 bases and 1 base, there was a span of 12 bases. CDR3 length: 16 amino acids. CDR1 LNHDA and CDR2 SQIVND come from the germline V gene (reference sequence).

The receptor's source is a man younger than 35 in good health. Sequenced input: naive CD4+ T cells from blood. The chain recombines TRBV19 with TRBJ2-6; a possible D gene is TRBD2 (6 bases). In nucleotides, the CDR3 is TGTGCCAGTAGTCTAGCGACAATTTCTGGGGCCAACGTCCTGACTTTC. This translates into CASSLATISGANVLTF.